The rows below give T cell receptor beta chains drawn from one sample of a study of response to subunit inactivated influenza vaccine. TCRdb redid the calling of the RT-PCR reads with MiXCR, one entry per CDR3 protein. The table records 450,000 to 500,000 distinct CDR3 sequences, approximately 11% of them present only once. The input for sequencing was PBMCs from blood, taken 35 to 45 days after vaccination. Every receptor here comes from a man in his forties or fifties who received an inactivated influenza vaccine. CDR3s include the opening cysteine and the closing phenylalanine or tryptophan. D genes are given only for firm matches. The size entry is marked missing in some rows and otherwise reads once, few, many or a size class.

v_call	j_call	d_call	clone_size	cdr3_nt	cdr3_aa
TRBV19	TRBJ2-5	-	few	TGTGCCAGTAGCCAGAGGCAGTCGGAGACCCAGTACTTC	CASSQRQSETQYF
TRBV11-2	TRBJ1-1	-	-	TGTGCCAGCAGCTCCCGCAGGGACACTGAAGCTTTCTTT	CASSSRRDTEAFF
TRBV7-2	TRBJ2-2	-	few	TGTGCCAGCAGCACACATGGGGGCGCCGGGGAGCTGTTTTTT	CASSTHGGAGELFF
TRBV7-9	TRBJ2-1	-	-	TGTGCCAGCAGCTTAGCGCCTCATAGACGAAACAATGAGCAGTTCTTC	CASSLAPHRRNNEQFF
TRBV7-2	TRBJ2-7	TRBD2	-	TGTGCCAGCAGCTCAAGGGGGGTAGCGGGAATCTACGAGCAGTACTTC	CASSSRGVAGIYEQYF
TRBV12-3/TRBV12-4	TRBJ2-5	-	many	TGTGCCAGCAGTTTTCTTGGTTCCCAAGAGACCCAGTACTTC	CASSFLGSQETQYF
TRBV12-3/TRBV12-4	TRBJ2-5	-	-	TGTGCCAGCAGACGGGGGGCCCTCTACCAAGAGACCCAGTACTTC	CASRRGALYQETQYF
TRBV20-1	TRBJ2-7	TRBD2	many	TGCAGTGTCCCGACGGGAGGTAATCGCGAGCAGTACTTC	CSVPTGGNREQYF
TRBV20-1	TRBJ2-1	-	few	TGCAGTGTTCGCTTGTACAATGAGCAGTTCTTC	CSVRLYNEQFF
TRBV5-5	TRBJ1-4	-	-	TGTGCCAGCAGCTTGGCGAGTAGTACAGGGAATGAAAAACTGTTTTTT	CASSLASSTGNEKLFF
TRBV20-1	TRBJ2-3	TRBD2	many	TGCAGTGCTAGGGTAGCGGGGGGCCTCGAGGGTACGCAGTATTTT	CSARVAGGLEGTQYF
TRBV5-1	TRBJ1-1	-	-	TGCGCCAGCAGCTTGGGGGAGGGAGGTGAAGCTTTCTTT	CASSLGEGGEAFF
TRBV20-1	TRBJ2-3	TRBD1	many	TGCAGTGCCACGGGACAGGGGAGCACAGATACGCAGTATTTT	CSATGQGSTDTQYF
TRBV3-1	TRBJ1-2	-	many	TGTGCCAGCAGCCAGCAGTTGTGGGGCGTCCGGGCTGGCTACACCTTC	CASSQQLWGVRAGYTF
TRBV12-3/TRBV12-4	TRBJ2-7	-	few	TGTGCCAGCTCCTCGGCGGGAATGACCCATGTGGGGCAGTACTTC	CASSSAGMTHVGQYF
TRBV7-8	TRBJ2-5	-	-	TGTGCCAGCAGCTTCGACAGTCAAGAGACCCAGTACTTC	CASSFDSQETQYF
TRBV3-1	TRBJ2-5	-	-	TGTGCCAGCAGCCAAACCCACAAAACAGAGACCCAGTACTTC	CASSQTHKTETQYF
TRBV7-2	TRBJ2-7	TRBD2	-	TGTGCCAGCAGCCCCCCTAGCGGGAGCCTCCACGAGCAGTACTTC	CASSPPSGSLHEQYF
TRBV29-1	TRBJ2-7	-	-	TGCAGCGTTGAAGAGGGGATGGGGGCCTCCGCCTACGAGCAGTACTTC	CSVEEGMGASAYEQYF
TRBV4-1	TRBJ2-5	TRBD1	-	TGCGCCAGCAGCCACCCACCCACAGGGGAAGAGACCCAGTACTTC	CASSHPPTGEETQYF